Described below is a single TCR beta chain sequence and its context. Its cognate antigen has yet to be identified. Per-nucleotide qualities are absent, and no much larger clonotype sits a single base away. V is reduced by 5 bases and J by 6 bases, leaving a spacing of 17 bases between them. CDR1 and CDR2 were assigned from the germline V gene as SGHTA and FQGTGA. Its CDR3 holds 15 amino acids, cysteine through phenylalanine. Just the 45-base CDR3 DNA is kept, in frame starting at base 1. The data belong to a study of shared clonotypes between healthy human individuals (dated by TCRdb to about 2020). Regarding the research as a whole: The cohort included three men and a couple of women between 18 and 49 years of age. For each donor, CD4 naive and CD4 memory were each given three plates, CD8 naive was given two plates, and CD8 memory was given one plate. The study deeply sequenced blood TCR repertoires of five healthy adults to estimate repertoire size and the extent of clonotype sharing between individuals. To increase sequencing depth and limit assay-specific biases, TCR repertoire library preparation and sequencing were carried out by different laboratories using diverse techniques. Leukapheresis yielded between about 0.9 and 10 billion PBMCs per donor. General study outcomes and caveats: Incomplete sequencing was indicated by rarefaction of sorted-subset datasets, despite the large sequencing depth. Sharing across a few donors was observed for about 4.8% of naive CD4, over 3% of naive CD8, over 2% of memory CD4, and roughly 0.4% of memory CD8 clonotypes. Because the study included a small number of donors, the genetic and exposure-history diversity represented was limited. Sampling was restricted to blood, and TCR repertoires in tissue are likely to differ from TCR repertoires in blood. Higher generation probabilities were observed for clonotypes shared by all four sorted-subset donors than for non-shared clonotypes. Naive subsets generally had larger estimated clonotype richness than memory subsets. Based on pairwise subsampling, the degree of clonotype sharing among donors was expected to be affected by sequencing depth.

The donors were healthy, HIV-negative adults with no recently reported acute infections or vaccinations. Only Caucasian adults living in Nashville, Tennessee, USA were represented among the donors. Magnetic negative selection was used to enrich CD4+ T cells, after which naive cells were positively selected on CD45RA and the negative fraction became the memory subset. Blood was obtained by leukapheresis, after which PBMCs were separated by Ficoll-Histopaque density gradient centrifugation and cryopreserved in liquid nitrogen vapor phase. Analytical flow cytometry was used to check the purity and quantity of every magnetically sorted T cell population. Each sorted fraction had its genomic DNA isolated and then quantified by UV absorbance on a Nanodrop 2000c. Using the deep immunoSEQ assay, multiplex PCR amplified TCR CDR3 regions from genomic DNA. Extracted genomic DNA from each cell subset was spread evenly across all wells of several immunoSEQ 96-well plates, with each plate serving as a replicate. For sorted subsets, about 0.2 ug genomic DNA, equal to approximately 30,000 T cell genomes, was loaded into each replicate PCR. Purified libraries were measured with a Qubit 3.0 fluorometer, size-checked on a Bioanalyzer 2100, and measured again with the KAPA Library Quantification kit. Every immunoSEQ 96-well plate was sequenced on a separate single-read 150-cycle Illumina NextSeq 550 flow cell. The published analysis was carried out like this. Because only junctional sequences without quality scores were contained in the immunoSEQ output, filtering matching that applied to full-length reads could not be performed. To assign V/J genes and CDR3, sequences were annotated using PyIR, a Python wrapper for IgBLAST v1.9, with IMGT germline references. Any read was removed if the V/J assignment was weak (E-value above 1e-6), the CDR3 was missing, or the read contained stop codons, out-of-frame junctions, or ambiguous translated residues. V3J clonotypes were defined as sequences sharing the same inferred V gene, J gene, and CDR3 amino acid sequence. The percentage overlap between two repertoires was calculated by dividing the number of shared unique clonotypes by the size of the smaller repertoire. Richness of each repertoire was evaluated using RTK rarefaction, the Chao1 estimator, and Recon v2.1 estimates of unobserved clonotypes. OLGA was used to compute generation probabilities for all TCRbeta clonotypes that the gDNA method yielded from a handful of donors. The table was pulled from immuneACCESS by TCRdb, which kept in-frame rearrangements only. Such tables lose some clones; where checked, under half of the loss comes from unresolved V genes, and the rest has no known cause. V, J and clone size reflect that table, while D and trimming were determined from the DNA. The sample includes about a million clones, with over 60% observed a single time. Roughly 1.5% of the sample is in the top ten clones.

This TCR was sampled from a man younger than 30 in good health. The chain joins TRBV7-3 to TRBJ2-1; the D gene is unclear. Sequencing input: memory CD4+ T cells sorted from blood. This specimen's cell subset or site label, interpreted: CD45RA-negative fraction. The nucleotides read TGTGCCAGCAGCCCAAGTAGCTTCCCCATCAATGAGCAGTTCTTC. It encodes CASSPSSFPINEQFF.